This T cell receptor beta chain derives from a study of blood T cell repertoires in COVID-19. V was cut by 8 bases and J by 0 bases, with 6 bases left in between. Germline loops: CDR1 MDHEN, CDR2 SYDVKM. This CDR3 spans 12 amino acids. TCRdb keeps only in-frame clones here, not all; method: immunoSEQ multiplex PCR. Seen here are fewer than 400,000 clones, 92% observed once, and the top ten hold 15% to 20%. This receptor was obtained from a woman in her twenties or thirties who had recovered from COVID-19. V is TRBV28 and J is TRBJ2-3; D gene uncertain. Sequencing input: PBMCs or T cells enriched from blood (not recorded which). The CDR3, as DNA: TGTGCCAGCGTACAGAGCACAGATACGCAGTATTTT. Amino acid sequence: CASVQSTDTQYF. Full variable domain (missing parts from reference TRBV28 and TRBJ2-3): DVKVTQSSRYLVKRTGEKVFLECVQDMDHENMFWYRQDPGLGLRLIYFSYDVKMKEKGDIPEGYSVSREKKERFSLILESASTNQTSMYLCASVQSTDTQYFGPGTRLTVL.